This TCR beta chain was sequenced for a study of blood T cell repertoires in COVID-19. Study as a whole: Recovered status in Cohort 3 required two negative PCRs, clearance, or symptom resolution.

Clinical history as reported by participants underpinned cohort assignment. Sequencing was performed with immunoSEQ multiplex PCR; in TCRdb, only in-frame clones are kept and a portion is missing. This table holds 250,000 to 350,000 clones, more than 70% found once. Per the germline V gene, CDR1 is LNHDA and CDR2 is SQIVND (reference sequence). V lost 5 bases, J lost 1 base, and 10 bases stayed unmatched. The length of the CDR3 is 17 residues. The origin of this receptor is a woman in her sixties or seventies in a cohort exposed to, infected with or recovered from COVID-19 (not recorded which). The specimen sequenced was PBMCs or T cells enriched from blood (not recorded which). This chain joins TRBV19 and TRBJ2-7, with TRBD1 matching over 11 bases. CDR3: CASSQNTGTGGSYEQYF. The CDR3 DNA is TGTGCCAGTAGTCAGAATACCGGGACAGGGGGATCCTACGAGCAGTACTTC.